The TCR beta chain described here comes from a study of cytotoxic CD8 clonotypes in ibrutinib-treated CLL (dated by TCRdb to about 2021). Some background on the complete study: The cohort included roughly 15 treatment-naive and roughly ten relapsed/refractory patients; 17 to 18 were IGHV unmutated. Every remission and progressive disease sample was obtained while ibrutinib was still being received by the patients. The response samples were drawn at a median of roughly twelve months into treatment, with a range of about 6 to 36 months. Cryopreserved peripheral blood mononuclear cells were obtained before treatment, at response, and at either sustained remission or disease progression. Partial responses were observed in some 24 patients and complete responses in 2; after a median follow-up of 68 months, remission was maintained in 15 or so patients and progression was observed in some twelve. On average, each sample yielded around 270,000 productive templates and tens of thousands of productive rearrangements. Longitudinal samples were obtainable from about 30% of the roughly 86 participants in the trial. Study-wide findings and limitations: An increase in clonality was observed at ibrutinib response, with clonality remaining stable during sustained remission and falling back toward baseline at progression. Baseline clonality was found to be higher than that of age-matched healthy donors and was strongly correlated with circulating CD8+ T-cell counts. Sustained-remission and progressing patients did not have matched sampling times, and lymph node repertoires were not examined. Public clonotypes were rare and either shrank or stayed stable during treatment, and the rise in clonality at ibrutinib response reflected expansion of private clonotypes.

CDR1 and CDR2 (MGHDK, SYGVNS) derive from the germline V gene. Ends trimmed: V by 5 bases, J by 3 bases; bases unmatched to a gene: 9. CDR3 length: 15 amino acids, cysteine to phenylalanine. Just the 45-base CDR3 DNA is kept, in frame starting at base 1. A MiSeq instrument was used for deep resolution sequencing, which targeted depths ranging from 1 in 1 million up to 1 in 200,000 T cells, with coverage averaging 10x for each clonotype. TCR beta libraries were generated with the immunoSEQ hsTCRB Kit. As for the authors' bioinformatics: Data were analyzed with ImmunoSEQ Data Assistant and ImmunoSEQ Analyzer, with V, D and J genes assigned per IMGT definitions. Clonality was computed as one minus normalized Shannon entropy of productive rearrangement frequencies, ranging from 0 to 1. Only overrepresented clonotypes making up at least 0.05% of each patient's repertoire were included in the public clonotype analysis. Thirteen age-matched healthy donor repertoires from immuneACCESS were used as controls for clonality. TCRdb's version of the immuneACCESS table is confined to in-frame rearrangements and falls short of the full clone set. An unresolved V gene accounts for under half of the shortfall where checked; the remainder is of unknown origin. The D gene and trimming were derived from the DNA, and the V and J assignments and clone size from that table. A total of 330,000 or so clones appear in this sample, 67% of them only once. The ten most abundant clones make up under 8% of the sample.

About this clone: This receptor's antigen is unknown. Per-base qualities were not stored, and no clone one base away is much larger.

For TCR beta library preparation, roughly 1.8 micrograms of genomic DNA was extracted from cryopreserved PBMCs. Longitudinal blood samples from CLL patients receiving ibrutinib monotherapy were subjected to high-throughput TCR beta sequencing. The patients took part in an open-label, single-center phase 2 trial of ibrutinib monotherapy. This chain joins TRBV25-1 to TRBJ2-7, with 8 junctional bases fitting TRBD1. The clonotype originates from a human donor with chronic lymphocytic leukemia. The sequencing used PBMCs, collected after 36 months of ibrutinib treatment. CDR3 reads: CASSRIQGASYEQYF. DNA sequence: TGTGCCAGCAGTCGGATTCAGGGGGCAAGCTACGAGCAGTACTTC.